The source of this T cell receptor beta chain is a study of blood T cell repertoires in COVID-19. Only in-frame clones appear in the TCRdb table, and some are missing; sequencing was by immunoSEQ multiplex PCR. The sample records fewer than 200,000 clones, 83% being singletons. This CDR3 has 14 residues. V was trimmed by 8 bases and J by 5 bases, leaving 16 bases between them. Germline loops: CDR1 LNHDA, CDR2 SQIVND (reference sequence). Sequencing input: PBMCs or T cells enriched from blood (not recorded which). The chain links TRBV19 to TRBJ1-5; weak D call: TRBD1 (5 bases). The clonotype originates from a woman in her forties or fifties who had recovered from COVID-19. The CDR3 nucleotides are TGTGCCAGTGACCAGGGTAGGAATTATCAGCCCCAGCATTTT. This encodes CASDQGRNYQPQHF.